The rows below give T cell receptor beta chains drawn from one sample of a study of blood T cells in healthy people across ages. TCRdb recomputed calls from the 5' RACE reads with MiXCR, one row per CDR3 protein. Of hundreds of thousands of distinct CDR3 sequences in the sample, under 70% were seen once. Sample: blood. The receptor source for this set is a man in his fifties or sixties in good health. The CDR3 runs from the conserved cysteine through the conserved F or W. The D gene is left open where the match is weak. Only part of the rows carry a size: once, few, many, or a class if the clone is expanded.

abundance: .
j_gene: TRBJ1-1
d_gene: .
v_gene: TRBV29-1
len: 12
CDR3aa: CSARGTFREAFF
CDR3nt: TGCAGCGCCCGTGGTACATTCCGTGAAGCTTTCTTT

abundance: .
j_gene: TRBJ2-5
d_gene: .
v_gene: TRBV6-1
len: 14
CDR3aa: CASVWGVLQETQYF
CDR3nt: TGTGCCAGCGTTTGGGGGGTCCTACAAGAGACCCAGTACTTC

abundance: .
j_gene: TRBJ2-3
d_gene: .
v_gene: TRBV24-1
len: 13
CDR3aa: CATGSPSTDTQYF
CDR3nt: TGTGCCACCGGGAGTCCTAGCACAGATACGCAGTATTTT

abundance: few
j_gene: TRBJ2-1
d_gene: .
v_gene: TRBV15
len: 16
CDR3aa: CATSRDRWGRAYEQFF
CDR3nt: TGTGCCACCAGCAGAGATAGATGGGGCAGGGCCTATGAGCAGTTCTTC

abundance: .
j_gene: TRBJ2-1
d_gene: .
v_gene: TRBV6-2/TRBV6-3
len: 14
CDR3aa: CASSLQGSYNERFF
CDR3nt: TGTGCCAGCAGTCTTCAGGGGTCCTACAATGAGCGGTTCTTC

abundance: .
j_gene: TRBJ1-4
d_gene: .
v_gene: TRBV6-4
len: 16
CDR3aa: CASRPQAGATNEKLFF
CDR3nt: TGTGCCAGCAGGCCCCAGGCAGGGGCAACTAATGAAAAACTGTTTTTT

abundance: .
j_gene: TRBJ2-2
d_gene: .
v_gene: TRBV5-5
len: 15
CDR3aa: CASSPQTVNTGELFF
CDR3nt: TGTGCCAGCAGCCCACAGACGGTGAACACCGGGGAGCTGTTTTTT

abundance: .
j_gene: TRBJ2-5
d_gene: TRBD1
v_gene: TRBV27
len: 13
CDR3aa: CASSPWTGGTQYF
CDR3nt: TGTGCCAGCAGTCCCTGGACAGGGGGGACCCAGTACTTC

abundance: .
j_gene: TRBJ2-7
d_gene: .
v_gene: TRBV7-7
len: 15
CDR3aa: CASSSRDGRSYEQYF
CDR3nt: TGTGCCAGCAGCTCCCGGGATGGCAGGTCCTACGAGCAGTACTTC

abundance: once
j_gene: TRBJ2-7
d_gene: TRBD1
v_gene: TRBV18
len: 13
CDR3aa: CASSGTVTYEQYF
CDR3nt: TGTGCCAGCTCCGGGACAGTCACCTACGAGCAGTACTTC

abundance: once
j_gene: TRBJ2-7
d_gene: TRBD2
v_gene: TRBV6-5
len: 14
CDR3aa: CASSYLVGEGEQYF
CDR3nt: TGTGCCAGCAGTTATCTAGTGGGGGAGGGCGAGCAGTACTTC

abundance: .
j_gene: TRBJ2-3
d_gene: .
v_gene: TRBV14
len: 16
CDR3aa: CASSQGRGLLTDTQYF
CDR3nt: TGTGCCAGCAGCCAGGGGCGGGGGCTCCTCACAGACACGCAGTATTTT

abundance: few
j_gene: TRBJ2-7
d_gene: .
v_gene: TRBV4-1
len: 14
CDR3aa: CASSLRGPDHEQYF
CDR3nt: TGCGCCAGCAGCCTCCGGGGCCCTGACCACGAGCAGTACTTC

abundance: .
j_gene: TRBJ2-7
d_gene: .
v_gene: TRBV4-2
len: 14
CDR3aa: CASSGGESYNEQSF
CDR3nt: TGTGCCAGCAGCGGCGGGGAATCCTACAATGAGCAGTCCTTC

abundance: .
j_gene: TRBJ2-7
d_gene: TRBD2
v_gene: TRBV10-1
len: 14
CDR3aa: CASSLGDSGGEQYF
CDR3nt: TGCGCCAGCAGCCTGGGTGATAGCGGGGGCGAGCAGTACTTC

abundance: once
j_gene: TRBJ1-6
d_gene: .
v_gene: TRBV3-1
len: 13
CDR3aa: CASSQALNSPLHF
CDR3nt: TGTGCCAGCAGCCAGGCCTTAAATTCACCCCTCCACTTT

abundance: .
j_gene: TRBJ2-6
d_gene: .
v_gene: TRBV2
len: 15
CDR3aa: CASSLTDPGANVLTF
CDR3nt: TGTGCCAGCAGTCTAACCGACCCTGGGGCCAACGTCCTGACTTTC

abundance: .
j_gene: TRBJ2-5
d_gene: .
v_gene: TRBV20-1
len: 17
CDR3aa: CSARGGEARLLQETQYF
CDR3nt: TGCAGTGCTAGAGGGGGCGAGGCCAGGTTGCTCCAAGAGACCCAGTACTTC

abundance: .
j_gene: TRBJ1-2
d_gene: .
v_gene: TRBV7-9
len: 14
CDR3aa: CASSSSPVSYGYTF
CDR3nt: TGTGCCAGCAGCTCGTCCCCAGTCAGCTATGGCTACACCTTC

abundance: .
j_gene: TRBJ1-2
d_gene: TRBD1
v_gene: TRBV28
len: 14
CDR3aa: CASSLIGQGYGYTF
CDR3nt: TGTGCCAGCAGTTTGATCGGACAGGGATATGGCTACACCTTC

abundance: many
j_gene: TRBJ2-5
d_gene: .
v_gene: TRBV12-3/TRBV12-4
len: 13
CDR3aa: CASSLVGGETQYF
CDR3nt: TGTGCCAGCAGCTTAGTGGGTGGCGAGACCCAGTACTTC